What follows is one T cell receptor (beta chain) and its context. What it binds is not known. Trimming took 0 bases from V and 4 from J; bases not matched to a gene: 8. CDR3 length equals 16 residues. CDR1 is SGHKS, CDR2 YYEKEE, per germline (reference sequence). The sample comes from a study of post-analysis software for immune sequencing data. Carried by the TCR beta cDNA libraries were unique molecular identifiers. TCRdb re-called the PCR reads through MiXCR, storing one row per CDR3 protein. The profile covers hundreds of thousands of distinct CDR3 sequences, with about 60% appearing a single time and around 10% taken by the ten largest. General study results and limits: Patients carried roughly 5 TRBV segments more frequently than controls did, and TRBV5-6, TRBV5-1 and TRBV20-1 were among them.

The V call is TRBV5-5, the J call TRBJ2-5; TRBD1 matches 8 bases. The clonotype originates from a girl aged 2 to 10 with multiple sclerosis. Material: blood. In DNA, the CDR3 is TGTGCCAGCAGCTTGGCCGTGTCAGGGGGCACAGAGACCCAGTACTTC. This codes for CASSLAVSGGTETQYF.